The present TCR beta chain was sequenced within a study of blood T cell repertoires in COVID-19. Here immunoSEQ multiplex PCR was the method, and the copy in TCRdb shows in-frame clones only, minus some. This table holds approximately 320,000 clones, 90% found once. Participant reports of clinical history set cohort assignment. This CDR3 is built from 15 residues. Looked up from germline, CDR1 is SGHTA and CDR2 is FQGNSA. J was trimmed by 2 bases and V by 4 bases; bases with no gene match: 7. The source of this sequence is a man aged 60-69 years who had recovered from COVID-19. The chain carries TRBV7-2 and TRBJ2-7, with 8 positions matching TRBD1. Sequences were obtained from PBMCs or T cells enriched from blood (not recorded which). CDR3 region: CASSSAGTGAYEQYF. CDR3 nucleotides: TGTGCCAGCAGCTCTGCCGGGACAGGAGCCTACGAGCAGTACTTC.